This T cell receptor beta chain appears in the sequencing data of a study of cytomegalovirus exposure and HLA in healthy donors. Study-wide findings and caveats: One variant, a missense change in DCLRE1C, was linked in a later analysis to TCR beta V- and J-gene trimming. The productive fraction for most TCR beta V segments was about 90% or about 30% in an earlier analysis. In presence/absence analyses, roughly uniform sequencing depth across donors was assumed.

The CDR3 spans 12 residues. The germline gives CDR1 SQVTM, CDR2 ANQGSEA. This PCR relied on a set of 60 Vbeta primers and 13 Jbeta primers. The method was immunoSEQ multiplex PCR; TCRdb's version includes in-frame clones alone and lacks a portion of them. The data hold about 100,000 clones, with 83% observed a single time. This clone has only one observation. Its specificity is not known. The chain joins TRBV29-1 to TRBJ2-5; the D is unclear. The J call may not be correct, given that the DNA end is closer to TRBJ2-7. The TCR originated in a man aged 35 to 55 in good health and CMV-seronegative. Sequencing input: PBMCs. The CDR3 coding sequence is TGCAGCGTTGCCCCGAGTAACTACGAGCAGTACTTC. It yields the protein CSVAPSNYEQYF.